Below, 16 T cell receptor beta chains from the same sample are listed, as sequenced in a study of blood T cell repertoires in COVID-19. Profiled with immunoSEQ multiplex PCR; TCRdb holds only in-frame clones, not every one. The sample contains 70,000 to 95,000 clones, about 91% of which appear only once. Material for sequencing was peripheral blood. Receptors were obtained from an elderly woman with acute or convalescent COVID-19.

The chain combines TRBV7-2 with TRBJ2-5; weak D call: TRBD2 (6 bases). This CDR3 region has 15 residues. CDR1 is SGHTA, CDR2 FQGNSA, per germline. V was pared by 5 bases and J by 4 bases, with 17 bases between. The CDR3 DNA sequence: TGTGCCAGCAGCCCCGGGGCTAGCGTGGGAGAGACCCAGTACTTC. Amino acid sequence: CASSPGASVGETQYF.

The V call is TRBV10-3, the J call TRBJ1-4; the match to TRBD1 covers 7 bases. Germline CDR1 is ENHRY and CDR2 is SYGVKD. J gave up 0 bases and V 0 bases, and 7 bases lay outside the gene matches. The CDR3 runs 18 residues. In DNA, the CDR3 is TGTGCCATCAGTGAGTCGAGAGGACAGGATGCAACTAATGAAAAACTGTTTTTT. This encodes CAISESRGQDATNEKLFF.

The rearrangement uses TRBV18 and TRBJ1-1; no firm D call. Germline CDR1 and CDR2: KGHSH and LQKENI. The V end was cut by 6 bases, the J end by 3 bases, with 14 bases between. This CDR3 comprises 14 residues. CDR3 sequence: CASSPDEADTEAFF. CDR3 coding DNA: TGTGCCAGCTCGCCCGATGAAGCGGACACTGAAGCTTTCTTT.

The chain has TRBV19 and TRBJ2-6; TRBD1 might be the D (6 bases). The CDR3 has 17 amino acids. Germline-derived CDR1 and CDR2 are LNHDA and SQIVND (reference sequence). Between the trimmed V and J ends, which lost 5 bases and 0 bases, there was a span of 14 bases. DNA of the CDR3: TGTGCCAGTAGTTCAACAGGGCAGGGCTCTGGGGCCAACGTCCTGACTTTC. This translates into CASSSTGQGSGANVLTF.

This chain joins TRBV19 and TRBJ1-1, with D possibly being TRBD1 (6 bases). Germline V gives CDR1 LNHDA, CDR2 SQIVND (reference sequence). Trimming took 3 bases from V and 4 from J, leaving 18 bases between them. The CDR3 runs 16 residues. The CDR3 spells CASSIDRQAGGTEAFF. The CDR3 nucleotides are TGTGCCAGTAGTATTGATCGACAGGCAGGCGGCACTGAAGCTTTCTTT.

This chain joins TRBV10-2 and TRBJ2-5; TRBD1 aligns across 7 bases. Per germline, CDR1 WSHSY and CDR2 SAAADI. This CDR3 contains 12 residues. V shed 7 bases and J 13 bases; nucleotides not matched to a gene: 12. The CDR3 DNA follows: TGCGCCAGCACTAGAACAGGGGACCATTCGTACTTC. Translated, it gives CASTRTGDHSYF.

The chain links TRBV6-5 to TRBJ2-7; D is perhaps TRBD2 (6 bases). V gave up 6 bases and J gave up 0 bases, with 15 bases separating them. This CDR3 spans 15 amino acids. Germline-derived CDR1 and CDR2 are MNHEY and SVGAGI. The CDR3 DNA follows: TGTGCCAGCAGGGGCGCTAGCGATGTCTCCTACGAGCAGTACTTC. This codes for CASRGASDVSYEQYF.

The rearrangement joins TRBV15 to TRBJ2-7; 8 nucleotides match TRBD1. CDR1 is LNHNV and CDR2 is YYDKDF in the germline V gene (reference sequence). This CDR3 has 16 residues. V lost 1 base and J lost 4; bases outside the gene matches: 9. CDR3 DNA sequence: TGTGCCACCAGCAGAGGTAGCTCAGGGGGCAGGTACGAGCAGTACTTC. It codes for CATSRGSSGGRYEQYF. The full variable domain, with the rest looked up from reference TRBV15 and TRBJ2-7, is DAMVIQNPRYQVTQFGKPVTLSCSQTLNHNVMYWYQQKSSQAPKLLFHYYDKDFNNEADTPDNFQSRRPNTSFCFLDIRSPGLGDTAMYLCATSRGSSGGRYEQYFGPGTRLTVT.

The chain has TRBV19 and TRBJ1-2; the match to TRBD1 covers 7 bases. Trimming took 6 bases from V and 8 from J; bases not matched to a gene: 9. This CDR3 has 13 residues. Germline V gene lookup returns CDR1 LNHDA and CDR2 SQIVND (reference sequence). CDR3 loop: CASRDDREWGYTF. The CDR3 DNA follows: TGTGCCAGTAGGGATGACAGGGAGTGGGGCTACACCTTC.

This clone has only a few counts. CDR3 sequence reads: CASSTGGAGANVLTF. DNA for the CDR3: TGTGCCAGCAGCACAGGGGGCGCTGGGGCCAACGTCCTGACTTTC. The genes are TRBV6-2 or TRBV6-3 and TRBJ2-6; 9 nucleotides line up with TRBD1. This CDR3 has 15 amino acids. Germline CDR1 MNHEY, CDR2 SVGEGT. The V segment lost 6 bases and the J segment 2 bases; nucleotides outside the gene matches: 2.

The chain combines TRBV7-9 with TRBJ2-7, with 11 positions matching TRBD1. This CDR3 spans 15 amino acids. Germline CDR1 SEHNR, CDR2 FQNEAQ (reference sequence). Trimming at V came to 4 bases and at J to 2 bases, leaving 4 bases not matched to a gene. CDR3 nucleotide sequence: TGTGCCAGCAGCTATGGACAGGGGGCCGCCTACGAGCAGTACTTC. Amino acids: CASSYGQGAAYEQYF.

This clone came up a few times. The CDR3 loop is CASRGQFSNQPQHF. The CDR3 DNA follows: TGTGCCAGCAGGGGACAGTTTAGCAATCAGCCCCAGCATTTT. This rearrangement joins TRBV2 to TRBJ1-5; 7 bases are a match to TRBD1. Germline CDR1 is SNHLY and CDR2 is FYNNEI. V lost 6 bases, J lost 0 bases, and 2 bases stayed unmatched. The CDR3 spans 14 residues.

V usage is TRBV2 and J usage is TRBJ1-2; D is unclear. Germline values: CDR1 SNHLY, CDR2 FYNNEI. The V end was cut by 7 bases, the J end by 1 base, with 4 bases between. The CDR3 loop spans 11 amino acids. The CDR3 is CASTVNYGYTF. DNA of the CDR3: TGTGCCAGCACCGTTAACTATGGCTACACCTTC.

As DNA, the CDR3 is TGTGCCAGCAGCACCCGGGGAGGGTACACTGAAGCTTTCTTT. As protein: CASSTRGGYTEAFF. V gene TRBV3-1 (or the pseudogene TRBV3-2) combines with J gene TRBJ1-1; no definite D call. Looked up from germline, CDR1 is LGHDT and CDR2 is YNNKEL (reference sequence). The CDR3 length is 14 residues. V was shortened by 5 bases and J by 3 bases, with 13 bases between the two germline ends.

This sequence joins TRBV10-3 and TRBJ1-2; TRBD1 agrees at 11 bases. This CDR3 has 13 amino acids. The ends lost 6 bases at V and 8 bases at J; junction bases unmatched: 5. From germline, CDR1 is ENHRY and CDR2 SYGVKD. The CDR3 nucleotides read TGTGCCATCAGGGGACAGGGGGATCGAGGCTACACCTTC. The encoded protein is CAIRGQGDRGYTF.

This sequence joins TRBV5-4 and TRBJ2-1, with 7 bases identical to TRBD1. The CDR3 runs to 15 residues. CDR1 is SGHNT, CDR2 YYREEE, per germline (reference sequence). The J segment lost 2 bases and the V segment lost 4 bases, leaving 6 bases of the junction unmatched. This chain's CDR3 is CASSTRDRAYNEQFF. In DNA form, the CDR3 reads TGTGCCAGCAGCACCCGGGACAGAGCCTACAATGAGCAGTTCTTC.